Below are 19 T cell receptor beta chains sequenced from a single sample in a study of blood T cells in healthy people across ages. Primed by a sample-barcoded 5' primer and a J-beta primer mix, a second PCR proceeded for roughly 6 to 12 cycles. TCRdb independently ran MiXCR on the 5' RACE reads; one entry per CDR3 protein. The sample records almost 550,000 distinct CDR3 sequences, approximately 25% being singletons. These data are also associated with another study on T cells of mothers and their children.

The sample taken for sequencing was blood. The receptors derive from a boy younger than 18 in good health.

There are a few counts of this clonotype. This chain joins TRBV9 and TRBJ1-4, with 11 bases identical to TRBD1. The junction had 6 bases not matched to a gene; V was cut back by 0 bases and J by 8 bases. The germline V gene has CDR1 SGDLS and CDR2 YYNGEE. This CDR3 spans 16 amino acids. CDR3 DNA: TGTGCCAGCAGCGTAGATGGACAGGGGGCGCAAGAAAAACTGTTTTTT. Protein sequence: CASSVDGQGAQEKLFF. Together with reference TRBV9 and TRBJ1-4, the CDR3 gives the full variable domain: DSGVTQTPKHLITATGQRVTLRCSPRSGDLSVYWYQQSLDQGLQFLIQYYNGEERAKGNILERFSAQQFPDLHSELNLSSLELGDSALYFCASSVDGQGAQEKLFFGSGTQLSVL.

The chain has TRBV29-1 and TRBJ2-1; 12 positions match TRBD1. V lost 6 bases, J lost 4 bases, and 10 bases stayed unmatched. Germline V CDR1 and CDR2: SQVTM, ANQGSEA. The CDR3 has 16 amino acids. CDR3 nucleotides: TGCAGCGTCGGGGACAGGGGGCGCAGTGGGTACAATGAGCAGTTCTTC. Its translation is CSVGDRGRSGYNEQFF.

The rearrangement joins TRBV27 to TRBJ2-5, with D unresolved. Germline-derived CDR1 and CDR2 are MNHEY and SMNVEV (reference sequence). The CDR3 runs to 13 residues. V lost 5 bases and J 5 bases, leaving 12 bases between the germline ends. The DNA of the CDR3 is TGTGCCAGCAGTGCGAACGGCCGGGAGACCCAGTACTTC. Translated: CASSANGRETQYF.

The chain recombines TRBV7-2 with TRBJ2-1; TRBD2 agrees at 11 bases. The junction had 10 bases not matched to a gene; V was cut back by 1 base and J by 8 bases. The V gene's germline CDR1 is SGHTA and CDR2 FQGNSA. CDR3 length: 17 residues. CDR3 sequence: CASSLVSGRGRLYEQFF. Here the CDR3 DNA reads TGTGCCAGCAGCTTAGTTAGCGGGAGGGGGCGATTATATGAGCAGTTCTTC.

The rearrangement joins TRBV28 to TRBJ1-2; D might be TRBD1 (5 bases). The germline CDR1 and CDR2 sequences are MDHEN and SYDVKM. This CDR3 is built from 12 residues. V lost 8 bases and J lost 3, with 10 bases in between. The CDR3 here is CASLGEDYGYTF. In DNA, the CDR3 is TGTGCCAGCCTGGGGGAAGACTATGGCTACACCTTC.

The chain carries TRBV6-5 and TRBJ1-6; 10 bases map to TRBD1. J lost 5 bases, V lost 2 bases, and 6 bases had no gene match. Germline CDR1 MNHEY, CDR2 SVGAGI. The CDR3 totals 17 residues. CDR3 nucleotide sequence: TGTGCCAGCAGTTACATTCCCGGGACAGGGGATAATTCACCCCTCCACTTT. It is translated as CASSYIPGTGDNSPLHF.

The chain recombines TRBV12-3 or TRBV12-4 with TRBJ2-5; D is possibly TRBD2 (7 bases). The CDR3 has 14 residues. Trimming stripped 3 bases from V and 3 bases from J, with 11 bases between. The chain's CDR3 is CASSFWGGEETQYF. The CDR3, as DNA: TGTGCCAGCAGTTTCTGGGGGGGCGAAGAGACCCAGTACTTC.

The chain employs TRBV20-1 and TRBJ2-2; D perhaps matches TRBD1 (6 bases). The CDR3 is 16 residues long. V lost 0 bases and J lost 6, with 17 bases in between. In germline, CDR1 is DFQATT, CDR2 SNEGSKA (reference sequence). CDR3 bases: TGCAGTGCTAGAGATGCATGGCGTCAGGGGCCCGGGGAGCTGTTTTTT. Translated: CSARDAWRQGPGELFF.

The chain couples TRBV4-2 to TRBJ2-2; 12 bases fit TRBD1. In germline, CDR1 is LGHNA, CDR2 YNFKEQ. This CDR3 spans 16 amino acids. The V and J ends lost 2 bases and 7 bases, in that order; junction bases with no gene match: 5. The CDR3 nucleotides read TGTGCCAGCAGCCAAACCGGGACAGGGGGCCACGGGGAGCTGTTTTTT. Amino acids: CASSQTGTGGHGELFF.

This chain links TRBV27 with TRBJ1-2; 7 bases fit TRBD1. Germline-derived CDR1 and CDR2 are MNHEY and SMNVEV (reference sequence). The CDR3 covers 15 residues. Trimming took 2 bases from V and 1 from J; bases not matched to a gene: 4. The CDR3 spells CASSLGTDFNYGYTF. The CDR3, as DNA: TGTGCCAGCAGTTTAGGGACAGACTTTAACTATGGCTACACCTTC.

This clonotype has only a few counts. This chain uses TRBV7-2 with TRBJ2-7; possibly TRBD1 for D (6 bases). Trimming stripped 2 bases from V and 3 bases from J, with 11 bases between. Germline V lookup: CDR1 SGHTA, CDR2 FQGNSA. The CDR3 is made up of 14 amino acids. The CDR3: CASSLFYRDYEQYF. CDR3 in DNA: TGTGCCAGCAGCTTATTCTACAGGGACTACGAGCAGTACTTC.

V gene TRBV27 combines with J gene TRBJ2-2, with D unresolved. The CDR3 runs to 13 residues. The V and J ends lost 0 bases and 8 bases respectively, with 7 bases between them. Germline CDR1 reads MNHEY; CDR2 reads SMNVEV (reference sequence). The CDR3 sequence is CASSLSGQGELFF. In DNA, the CDR3 is TGTGCCAGCAGTTTATCTGGGCAGGGGGAGCTGTTTTTT.

The table lists this clonotype with many counts. CDR3 DNA sequence: TGTGCCAGCAGCTTAATGGGGGACACTGAAGCTTTCTTT. This codes for CASSLMGDTEAFF. V and J are TRBV7-3 and TRBJ1-1; a weak D match, TRBD1 (5 bases). V was shortened by 1 base and J by 3 bases, with 6 bases between the two germline ends. The germline gives CDR1 SGHTA, CDR2 FQGTGA. The CDR3 has 13 residues. Combining the CDR3 with reference TRBV7-3 and TRBJ1-1 gives the whole variable domain GAGVSQTPSNKVTEKGKYVELRCDPISGHTALYWYRQSLGQGPEFLIYFQGTGAADDSGLPNDRFFAVRPEGSVSTLKIQRTERGDSAVYLCASSLMGDTEAFFGQGTRLTVV.

The chain recombines TRBV11-2 with TRBJ2-6, with TRBD2 matching over 13 bases. The trim removed 6 bases at V and 3 bases at J, leaving 2 bases unmatched. CDR3 length: 16 residues. Germline V CDR1 and CDR2: SGHAT, FQNNGV. CDR3 coding DNA: TGTGCCAGCAGAAGACTAGCGGGGGGTGGGGCCAACGTCCTGACTTTC. Encoded protein: CASRRLAGGGANVLTF.

About this clonotype itself: The junction shows a germline mismatch at one end, possibly a read error. The chain couples TRBV28 to TRBJ2-7, with 7 bases fitting TRBD2. The CDR3 is 15 residues long. Germline CDR1 is MDHEN and CDR2 is SYDVKM. The CDR3 spells CASSLLAANSYEQYF. DNA of the CDR3: TGTGCCAGCAGTTTACTAGCGGCAAACTCCTACGAACAGTACTTC. Using reference TRBV28 and TRBJ2-7 for the parts outside the CDR3, the full variable domain is DVKVTQSSRYLVKRTGEKVFLECVQDMDHENMFWYRQDPGLGLRLIYFSYDVKMKEKGDIPEGYSVSREKKERFSLILESASTNQTSMYLCASSLLAANSYEQYFGPGTRLTVT.

The V call is TRBV21-1, the J call TRBJ2-5; TRBD1, the table's D call, lacks a check against the DNA. TRBV21-1 is shown as a pseudogene. The CDR3 contains 15 residues. CDR3 sequence: CASVLRDPGKETQYF. CDR3 sequence (DNA): TGTGCCAGCGTGCTCCGGGACCCCGGGAAGGAGACCCAGTACTTC.

This chain uses TRBV29-1 with TRBJ2-1; the match to TRBD2 covers 10 bases. Looked up from germline, CDR1 is SQVTM and CDR2 is ANQGSEA. This CDR3 contains 16 residues. V lost 6 bases, J lost 6 bases, and 14 bases stayed unmatched. In DNA, the CDR3 is TGCAGCGTCCAACAAACACTAGCGGGAAGGCGCAATGAGCAGTTCTTC. Translated: CSVQQTLAGRRNEQFF.

Comments on this clonotype: No conserved phenylalanine or tryptophan ends this CDR3, so it is likely a read error. The CDR3 sequence: CASSWGTSVQETQYL. The CDR3 DNA reads TGCGCCAGCAGCTGGGGGACTAGCGTCCAAGAGACCCAGTACTTA. The rearrangement uses TRBV5-1 and TRBJ2-5, with 10 nucleotides matching TRBD2. V shed 3 bases and J 1 base; nucleotides not matched to a gene: 3. The CDR3 loop spans 15 amino acids. Per the germline V gene, CDR1 is SGHRS and CDR2 is YFSETQ.

V usage is TRBV29-1 and J usage is TRBJ2-1; 9 positions agree with TRBD2. Per the germline V gene, CDR1 is SQVTM and CDR2 is ANQGSEA. This CDR3 comprises 13 residues. The J segment lost 14 bases and the V segment lost 3 bases, leaving 11 bases of the junction unmatched. The CDR3, as DNA: TGCAGCGTTGATCTGGGACTAGCAGGACCCAAGTTCTTC. Amino acid sequence: CSVDLGLAGPKFF.